The rows below give T cell receptor beta chains drawn from one sample of a study of Ad26.COV2.S vaccination and SARS-CoV-2 variants. Using immunoSEQ multiplex PCR, the repertoire was profiled, and TCRdb retains in-frame clones only, with some absent. Seen here are some 500,000 clones, 75% to 90% observed once, and the top ten hold around 2.5%. The sample here was peripheral blood, taken in a trial of Ad26.COV2.S vaccine versus placebo. The receptors were sampled from a person aged 18 to 65 who received the Ad26.COV2.S COVID-19 vaccine or a placebo. The CDR3 runs from the conserved cysteine through the conserved F or W. A D gene is named only where the DNA matches it firmly. The listing skips clone size in some rows; elsewhere it reads once, few, many or a size class.

clone size	J gene	V gene	D gene	CDR3 protein	CDR3 DNA
-	TRBJ2-3	TRBV3-1/TRBV3-2	-	CASSQDNTDTQYF	TGTGCCAGCAGCCAAGATAACACAGATACGCAGTATTTT
once	TRBJ2-3	TRBV3-1/TRBV3-2	TRBD2	CASSQSGGDTDTQYF	TGTGCCAGCAGCCAAAGCGGGGGAGACACAGATACGCAGTATTTT
once	TRBJ2-7	TRBV7-2	TRBD1	CASSLGQGFFYEQYF	TGTGCCAGCAGCTTAGGACAGGGCTTTTTCTACGAGCAGTACTTC
once	TRBJ1-2	TRBV9	-	CASSVQGTSYGYTF	TGTGCCAGCAGCGTCCAGGGGACAAGCTATGGCTACACCTTC
-	TRBJ2-2	TRBV2	TRBD2	CASTGGAAIATGELFF	TGTGCCAGCACGGGGGGGGCGGCAATTGCAACCGGGGAGCTGTTTTTT
-	TRBJ1-2	TRBV7-9	-	CASLEDSYYGYTF	TGTGCCAGCCTTGAGGACAGCTACTATGGCTACACCTTC
-	TRBJ2-7	TRBV6-5	TRBD1	CASRGTGYYEQYF	TGTGCCAGCAGGGGGACAGGTTATTACGAGCAGTACTTC
-	TRBJ1-5	TRBV12-3/TRBV12-4	-	CASSLDRQPQHF	TGTGCCAGCAGTTTAGATCGGCAGCCCCAGCATTTT
-	TRBJ2-2	TRBV5-1	-	CASSSRGTPGTGELFF	TGCGCCAGCAGCTCGAGGGGGACACCGGGCACCGGGGAGCTGTTTTTT
few	TRBJ2-3	TRBV9	-	CASSPQGDTQYF	TGTGCCAGCAGCCCCCAGGGAGATACGCAGTATTTT
-	TRBJ2-1	TRBV4-3	TRBD2	CASSHPLAGQFF	TGCGCCAGCAGCCATCCCCTAGCGGGTCAGTTCTTC
-	TRBJ1-5	TRBV11-2	-	CASSSYLGQPQHF	TGTGCCAGCAGCTCATACCTCGGTCAGCCCCAGCATTTT
-	TRBJ1-1	TRBV6-2/TRBV6-3	-	CASSYFGNTEAFF	TGTGCCAGCAGTTACTTTGGAAACACTGAAGCTTTCTTT
-	TRBJ2-7	TRBV6-1	-	CASSDGGENYEQYF	TGTGCCAGCAGTGATGGCGGGGAGAACTACGAGCAGTACTTC
once	TRBJ2-3	TRBV5-1	TRBD2	CASSAWGGLGVSDTQYF	TGCGCCAGCAGCGCTTGGGGGGGACTAGGAGTCTCAGATACGCAGTATTTT
-	TRBJ1-2	TRBV6-2/TRBV6-3	-	CASSRQANYGYTF	TGTGCCAGCAGTCGACAGGCTAACTATGGCTACACCTTC
-	TRBJ1-2	TRBV7-2	-	CASSLAWQGGGYTF	TGTGCCAGCAGCTTAGCTTGGCAGGGTGGCGGCTACACCTTC
-	TRBJ2-1	TRBV28	-	CASSKGRPYNEQFF	TGTGCCAGCAGTAAGGGACGGCCATACAATGAGCAGTTCTTC
-	TRBJ1-1	TRBV2	-	CASSEGLGTEAFF	TGTGCCAGCAGTGAAGGCTTGGGGACAGAAGCTTTCTTT
-	TRBJ2-2	TRBV5-1	-	CASSAPGFNTGELFF	TGCGCCAGCAGCGCTCCGGGGTTCAACACCGGGGAGCTGTTTTTT
-	TRBJ1-1	TRBV5-1	TRBD1	CASSLAKGPTGRTEAFF	TGCGCCAGCAGCTTGGCCAAAGGGCCGACAGGGAGGACTGAAGCTTTCTTT
once	TRBJ1-1	TRBV6-5	-	CASSTKGDTEAFF	TGTGCCAGCAGTACAAAGGGGGACACTGAAGCTTTCTTT
-	TRBJ2-3	TRBV5-4	TRBD2	CASRDPRGGTDTQYF	TGTGCCAGCAGGGACCCTCGGGGGGGCACAGATACGCAGTATTTT
-	TRBJ1-3	TRBV2	-	CASSASGNTIYF	TGTGCCAGCAGTGCTTCAGGAAACACCATATATTTT
-	TRBJ2-1	TRBV13	TRBD2	CASSSTFLAGGKDNEQFF	TGTGCCAGCAGCTCAACCTTTTTAGCGGGAGGGAAGGACAATGAGCAGTTCTTC
-	TRBJ2-1	TRBV7-3	TRBD2	CASSKIAGSSYNEQFF	TGTGCCAGCAGCAAAATAGCGGGGAGCTCCTACAATGAGCAGTTCTTC
few	TRBJ1-1	TRBV6-5	-	CASSYSANTEAFF	TGTGCCAGCAGTTACTCAGCGAACACTGAAGCTTTCTTT
-	TRBJ2-5	TRBV9	-	CASSSWTGLSGETQYF	TGTGCCAGCAGCTCCTGGACCGGACTATCTGGGGAGACCCAGTACTTC
-	TRBJ1-2	TRBV5-1	TRBD1	CASSFGQGNSGYTF	TGCGCCAGCAGCTTCGGACAGGGGAATAGCGGCTACACCTTC
-	TRBJ1-2	TRBV27	-	CASSPRANYGYTF	TGTGCCAGCAGCCCTCGAGCTAACTATGGCTACACCTTC
-	TRBJ1-5	TRBV27	-	CASSQQANQPQHF	TGTGCCAGCAGTCAACAGGCGAATCAGCCCCAGCATTTT
-	TRBJ1-1	TRBV19	-	CASSIDPTANTEAFF	TGTGCCAGTAGTATAGACCCCACAGCGAACACTGAAGCTTTCTTT
once	TRBJ1-1	TRBV28	-	CASRPEVDTEAFF	TGTGCCAGCAGACCCGAAGTTGACACTGAAGCTTTCTTT
-	TRBJ1-1	TRBV12-3/TRBV12-4	-	CASSPGYTEAFF	TGTGCCAGCAGCCCGGGGTACACTGAAGCTTTCTTT
-	TRBJ1-1	TRBV4-3	TRBD1	CASSQDLGTGGNTEAFF	TGCGCCAGCAGCCAAGATCTCGGGACAGGGGGGAACACTGAAGCTTTCTTT
-	TRBJ1-2	TRBV7-2	-	CASSFPRQDGYTF	TGTGCCAGCAGCTTCCCTAGACAGGATGGCTACACCTTC
-	TRBJ1-2	TRBV7-9	TRBD1	CASSPTGGWGLGYTF	TGTGCCAGCAGCCCCACAGGGGGGTGGGGATTAGGCTACACCTTC
-	TRBJ1-4	TRBV9	-	CASSVRNNEKLFF	TGTGCCAGCAGCGTAAGGAACAACGAAAAACTGTTTTTT
-	TRBJ2-1	TRBV24-1	-	CATSDRPGDGGNEQFF	TGTGCCACCAGTGATCGCCCTGGGGACGGTGGCAATGAGCAGTTCTTC
-	TRBJ2-4	TRBV7-2	-	CASSLDVHVAKNIQYF	TGTGCCAGCAGCTTAGACGTGCACGTAGCCAAAAACATTCAGTACTTC
-	TRBJ1-1	TRBV6-5	-	CASSYKFGDTEAFF	TGTGCCAGCAGTTACAAATTCGGGGATACTGAAGCTTTCTTT
-	TRBJ2-5	TRBV4-2	-	CASSQVGGAETQYF	TGTGCCAGCAGCCAAGTTGGCGGGGCTGAGACCCAGTACTTC
-	TRBJ1-2	TRBV7-2	-	CASSLAEYVFGYTF	TGTGCCAGCAGCTTAGCGGAGTACGTTTTTGGCTACACCTTC
-	TRBJ1-5	TRBV4-3	-	CASSQGLRLGNQPQHF	TGCGCCAGCAGCCAAGGCTTGAGGTTGGGCAATCAGCCCCAGCATTTT
-	TRBJ2-2	TRBV5-1	-	CASSFWEGDTGELFF	TGCGCCAGCAGCTTTTGGGAGGGGGACACCGGGGAGCTGTTTTTT
-	TRBJ1-5	TRBV12-3/TRBV12-4	-	CASRGDSNQPQHF	TGTGCCAGCAGGGGGGATAGCAATCAGCCCCAGCATTTT
-	TRBJ1-2	TRBV5-4	TRBD1	CASSPMTGQFGYTF	TGTGCCAGCAGCCCGATGACAGGGCAGTTTGGCTACACCTTC
-	TRBJ2-2	TRBV28	-	CASSRLGDTGELFF	TGTGCCAGCAGCCGACTAGGGGACACCGGGGAGCTGTTTTTT
-	TRBJ1-4	TRBV5-1	-	CASSPGQLFNEKLFF	TGCGCCAGCAGCCCCGGACAGCTATTCAATGAAAAACTGTTTTTT
-	TRBJ1-1	TRBV5-5	-	CASSPGAWRMPEAFF	TGTGCCAGCAGCCCAGGGGCCTGGAGGATGCCTGAAGCTTTCTTT
-	TRBJ1-5	TRBV9	-	CASSVDRDQPQHF	TGTGCCAGCAGCGTAGACAGGGATCAGCCCCAGCATTTT
once	TRBJ2-4	TRBV4-1	-	CASSQGAVPGRQVQNIQYF	TGCGCCAGCAGCCAAGGGGCCGTACCGGGACGGCAAGTCCAAAACATTCAGTACTTC
once	TRBJ2-1	TRBV3-1/TRBV3-2	-	CASSRLFRGDNEQFF	TGTGCCAGCAGCCGTCTTTTCCGCGGGGACAATGAGCAGTTCTTC
-	TRBJ2-4	TRBV11-1	TRBD2	CASKRTGRSGRDIQYF	TGTGCCAGCAAAAGGACAGGGCGGAGCGGGAGGGACATTCAGTACTTC